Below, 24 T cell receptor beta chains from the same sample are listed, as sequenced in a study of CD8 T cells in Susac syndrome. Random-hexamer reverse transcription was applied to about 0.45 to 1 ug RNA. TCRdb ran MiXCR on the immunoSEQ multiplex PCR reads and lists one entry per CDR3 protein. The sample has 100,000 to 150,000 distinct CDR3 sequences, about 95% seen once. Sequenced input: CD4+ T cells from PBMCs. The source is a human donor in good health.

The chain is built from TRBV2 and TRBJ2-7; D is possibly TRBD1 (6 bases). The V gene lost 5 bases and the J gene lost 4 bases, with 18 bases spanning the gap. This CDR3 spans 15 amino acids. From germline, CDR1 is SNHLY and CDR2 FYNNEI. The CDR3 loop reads CASSRDKTVGYEQYF. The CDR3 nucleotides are TGTGCCAGCAGTAGGGACAAAACGGTTGGGTACGAGCAGTACTTC.

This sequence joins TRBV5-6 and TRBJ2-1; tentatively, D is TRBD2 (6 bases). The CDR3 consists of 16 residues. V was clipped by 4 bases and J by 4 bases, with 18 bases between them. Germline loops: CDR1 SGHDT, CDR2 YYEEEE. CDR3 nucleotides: TGTGCCAGCAGCCAACTAGCACAAAGGGGATACAATGAGCAGTTCTTC. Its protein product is CASSQLAQRGYNEQFF.

The DNA for the CDR3 is TGTGCCAGCAGCTTAAGAACTAGCGGGAGTCAAGAGACCCAGTACTTC. Translation gives CASSLRTSGSQETQYF. V usage is TRBV7-9 and J usage is TRBJ2-5; 11 nucleotides line up with TRBD2. V shed 2 bases and J 2 bases; nucleotides not matched to a gene: 4. The germline V gene has CDR1 SEHNR and CDR2 FQNEAQ (reference sequence). The CDR3 length is 16 residues.

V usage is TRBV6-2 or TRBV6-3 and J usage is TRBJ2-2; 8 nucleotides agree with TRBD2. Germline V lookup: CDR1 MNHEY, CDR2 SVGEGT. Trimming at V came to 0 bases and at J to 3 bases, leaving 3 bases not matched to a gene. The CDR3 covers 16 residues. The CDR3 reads CASSYSRTSYTGELFF. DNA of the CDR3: TGTGCCAGCAGTTACTCAAGGACTAGCTACACCGGGGAGCTGTTTTTT.

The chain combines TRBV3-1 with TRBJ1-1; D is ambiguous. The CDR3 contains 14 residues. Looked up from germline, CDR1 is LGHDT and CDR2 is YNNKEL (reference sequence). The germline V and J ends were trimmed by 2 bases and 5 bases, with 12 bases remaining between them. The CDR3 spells CASSQTGGQTEAFF. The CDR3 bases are TGTGCCAGCAGCCAAACCGGCGGCCAAACTGAAGCTTTCTTT.

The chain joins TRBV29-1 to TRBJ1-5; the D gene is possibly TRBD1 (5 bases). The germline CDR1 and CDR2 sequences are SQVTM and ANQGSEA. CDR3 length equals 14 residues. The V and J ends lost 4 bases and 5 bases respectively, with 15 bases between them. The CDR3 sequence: CSVASGGRDQPQHF. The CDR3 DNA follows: TGCAGCGTTGCGTCGGGGGGACGGGATCAGCCCCAGCATTTT.

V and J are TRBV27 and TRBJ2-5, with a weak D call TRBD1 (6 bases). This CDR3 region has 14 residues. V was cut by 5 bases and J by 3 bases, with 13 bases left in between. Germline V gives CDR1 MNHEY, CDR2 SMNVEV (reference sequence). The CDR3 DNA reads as TGTGCCAGCAGTGGCGACAGGTTCGAAGAGACCCAGTACTTC. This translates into CASSGDRFEETQYF.

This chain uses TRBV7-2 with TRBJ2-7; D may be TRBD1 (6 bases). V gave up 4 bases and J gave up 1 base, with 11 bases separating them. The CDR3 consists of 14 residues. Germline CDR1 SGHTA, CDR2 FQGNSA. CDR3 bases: TGTGCCAGCAGCTCAGGGGTCAAGTCCTACGAGCAGTACTTC. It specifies CASSSGVKSYEQYF. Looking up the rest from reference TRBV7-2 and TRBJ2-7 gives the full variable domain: GAGVSQSPSNKVTEKGKDVELRCDPISGHTALYWYRQSLGQGLEFLIYFQGNSAPDKSGLPSDRFSAERTGGSVSTLTIQRTQQEDSAVYLCASSSGVKSYEQYFGPGTRLTVT.

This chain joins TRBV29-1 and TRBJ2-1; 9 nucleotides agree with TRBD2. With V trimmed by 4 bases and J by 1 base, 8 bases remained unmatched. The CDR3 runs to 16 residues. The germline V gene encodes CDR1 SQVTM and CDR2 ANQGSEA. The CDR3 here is CSVGTLAGVSYNEQFF. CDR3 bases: TGCAGCGTTGGGACGTTAGCGGGAGTGTCCTACAATGAGCAGTTCTTC.

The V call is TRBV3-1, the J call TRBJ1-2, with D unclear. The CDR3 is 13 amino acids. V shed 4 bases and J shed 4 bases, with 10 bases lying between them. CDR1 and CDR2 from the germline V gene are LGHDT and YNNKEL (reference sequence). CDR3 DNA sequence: TGTGCCAGCAGCCCCGGGTCTCCCTATGGCTACACCTTC. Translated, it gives CASSPGSPYGYTF.

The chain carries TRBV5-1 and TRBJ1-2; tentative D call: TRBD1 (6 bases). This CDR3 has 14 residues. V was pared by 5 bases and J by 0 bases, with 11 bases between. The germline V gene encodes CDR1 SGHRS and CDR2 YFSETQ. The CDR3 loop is CASRQGTSNYGYTF. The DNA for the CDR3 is TGCGCCAGCAGGCAGGGGACGTCTAACTATGGCTACACCTTC. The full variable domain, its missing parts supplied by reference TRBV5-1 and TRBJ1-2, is KAGVTQTPRYLIKTRGQQVTLSCSPISGHRSVSWYQQTPGQGLQFLFEYFSETQRNKGNFPGRFSGRQFSNSRSEMNVSTLELGDSALYLCASRQGTSNYGYTFGSGTRLTVV.

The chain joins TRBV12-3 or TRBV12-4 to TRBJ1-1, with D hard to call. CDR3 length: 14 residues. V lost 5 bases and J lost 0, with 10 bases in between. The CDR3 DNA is TGTGCCAGCAGTCCCCGGGCGATGAACACTGAAGCTTTCTTT. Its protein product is CASSPRAMNTEAFF.

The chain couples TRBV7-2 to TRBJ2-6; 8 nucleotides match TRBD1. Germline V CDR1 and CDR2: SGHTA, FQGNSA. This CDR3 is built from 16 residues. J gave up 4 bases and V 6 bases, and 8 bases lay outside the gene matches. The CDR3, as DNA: TGTGCCAGCAGTTACACAGGGGGAGCCGGGGCCAACGTCCTGACTTTC. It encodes CASSYTGGAGANVLTF.

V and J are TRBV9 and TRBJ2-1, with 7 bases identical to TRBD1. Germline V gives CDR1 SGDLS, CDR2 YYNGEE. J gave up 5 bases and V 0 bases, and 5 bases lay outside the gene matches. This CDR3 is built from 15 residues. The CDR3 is CASSVGRGRDNEQFF. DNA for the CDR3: TGTGCCAGCAGCGTAGGAAGGGGGCGAGACAATGAGCAGTTCTTC.

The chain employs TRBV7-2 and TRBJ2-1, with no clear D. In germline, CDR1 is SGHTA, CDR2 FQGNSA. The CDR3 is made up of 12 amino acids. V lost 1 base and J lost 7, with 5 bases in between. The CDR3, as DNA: TGTGCCAGCAGCTTAGAGTTGAATGAGCAGTTCTTC. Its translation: CASSLELNEQFF.

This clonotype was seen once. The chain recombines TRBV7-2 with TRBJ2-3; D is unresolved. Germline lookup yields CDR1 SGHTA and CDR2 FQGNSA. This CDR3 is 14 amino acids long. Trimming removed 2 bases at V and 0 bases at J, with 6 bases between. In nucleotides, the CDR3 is TGTGCCAGCAGCTTATCCTACAGCACAGATACGCAGTATTTT. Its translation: CASSLSYSTDTQYF. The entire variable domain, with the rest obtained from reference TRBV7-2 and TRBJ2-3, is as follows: GAGVSQSPSNKVTEKGKDVELRCDPISGHTALYWYRQSLGQGLEFLIYFQGNSAPDKSGLPSDRFSAERTGGSVSTLTIQRTQQEDSAVYLCASSLSYSTDTQYFGPGTRLTVL.

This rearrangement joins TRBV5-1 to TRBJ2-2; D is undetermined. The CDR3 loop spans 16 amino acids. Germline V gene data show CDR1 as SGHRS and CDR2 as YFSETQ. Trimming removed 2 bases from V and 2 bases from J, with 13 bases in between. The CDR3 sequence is CASSLVSRINTGELFF. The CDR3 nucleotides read TGCGCCAGCAGCTTAGTGTCACGGATAAACACCGGGGAGCTGTTTTTT. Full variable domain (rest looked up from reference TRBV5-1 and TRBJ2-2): KAGVTQTPRYLIKTRGQQVTLSCSPISGHRSVSWYQQTPGQGLQFLFEYFSETQRNKGNFPGRFSGRQFSNSRSEMNVSTLELGDSALYLCASSLVSRINTGELFFGEGSRLTVL.

Here the CDR3 DNA reads TGTGCCAGCAGCGTAACGTTTTCCTACAATGAGCAGTTCTTC. This encodes CASSVTFSYNEQFF. The chain uses TRBV9 and TRBJ2-1; D ambiguous. The CDR3 loop spans 14 amino acids. Trimming took 1 base from V and 1 from J, leaving 6 bases between them. Germline V CDR1 and CDR2: SGDLS, YYNGEE. The complete variable domain, with remaining parts taken from reference TRBV9 and TRBJ2-1, reads DSGVTQTPKHLITATGQRVTLRCSPRSGDLSVYWYQQSLDQGLQFLIQYYNGEERAKGNILERFSAQQFPDLHSELNLSSLELGDSALYFCASSVTFSYNEQFFGPGTRLTVL.

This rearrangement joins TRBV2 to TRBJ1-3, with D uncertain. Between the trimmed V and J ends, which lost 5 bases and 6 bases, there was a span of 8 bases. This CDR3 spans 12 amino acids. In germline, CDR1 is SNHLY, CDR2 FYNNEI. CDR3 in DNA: TGTGCCAGCAGTTTGACCCCAAACACCATATATTTT. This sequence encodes CASSLTPNTIYF.

CDR3 sequence reads: CSVKEGGQLSTDTQYF. CDR3 nucleotides: TGCAGCGTCAAAGAGGGGGGACAGTTGAGCACAGATACGCAGTATTTT. V gene TRBV29-1 combines with J gene TRBJ2-3, with D possibly matching TRBD1 (7 bases). V was pared by 6 bases and J by 0 bases, with 19 bases between. The CDR3 is 16 residues long. The germline V gene encodes CDR1 SQVTM and CDR2 ANQGSEA.

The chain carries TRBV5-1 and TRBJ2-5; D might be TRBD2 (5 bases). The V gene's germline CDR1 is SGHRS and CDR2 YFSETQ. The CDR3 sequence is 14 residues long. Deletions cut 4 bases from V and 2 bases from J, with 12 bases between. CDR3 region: CASSRGTEQETQYF. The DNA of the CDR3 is TGCGCCAGCAGCCGGGGTACAGAGCAAGAGACCCAGTACTTC.

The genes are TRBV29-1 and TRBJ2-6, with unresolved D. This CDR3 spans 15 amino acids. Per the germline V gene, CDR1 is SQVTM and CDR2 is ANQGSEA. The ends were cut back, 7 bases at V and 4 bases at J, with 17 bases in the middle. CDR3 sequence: CSARWVDGGANVLTF. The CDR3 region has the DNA TGCAGCGCGAGGTGGGTTGACGGGGGGGCCAACGTCCTGACTTTC.

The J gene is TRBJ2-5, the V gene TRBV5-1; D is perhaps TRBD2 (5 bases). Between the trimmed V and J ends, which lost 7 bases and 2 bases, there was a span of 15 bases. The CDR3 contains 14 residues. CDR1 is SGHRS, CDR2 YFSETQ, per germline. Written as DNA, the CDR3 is TGCGCCAGCTCCGGGAACCCGGCGCAAGAGACCCAGTACTTC. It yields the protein CASSGNPAQETQYF.

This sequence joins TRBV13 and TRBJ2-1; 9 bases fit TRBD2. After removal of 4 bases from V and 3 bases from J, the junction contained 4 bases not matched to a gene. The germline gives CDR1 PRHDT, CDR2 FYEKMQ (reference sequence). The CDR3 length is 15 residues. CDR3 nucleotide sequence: TGTGCCAGCAGCTCTCCGACTAGCGGCTACAATGAGCAGTTCTTC. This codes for CASSSPTSGYNEQFF.